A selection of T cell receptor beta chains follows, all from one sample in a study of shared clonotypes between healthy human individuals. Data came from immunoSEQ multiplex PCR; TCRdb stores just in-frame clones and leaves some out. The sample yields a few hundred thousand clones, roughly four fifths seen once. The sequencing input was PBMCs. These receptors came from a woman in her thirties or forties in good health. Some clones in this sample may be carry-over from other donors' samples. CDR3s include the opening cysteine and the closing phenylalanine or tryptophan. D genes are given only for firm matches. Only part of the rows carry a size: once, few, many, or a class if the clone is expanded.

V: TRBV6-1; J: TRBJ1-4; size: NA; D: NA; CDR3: CATSLGLTAGEKLFF; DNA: TGTGCCACCTCCTTGGGTTTAACTGCTGGGGAAAAACTGTTTTTT
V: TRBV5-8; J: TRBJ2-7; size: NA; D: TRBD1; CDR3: CASSLEGTGLYEQYF; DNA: TGTGCCAGCAGCTTGGAGGGGACAGGGTTATACGAGCAGTACTTC
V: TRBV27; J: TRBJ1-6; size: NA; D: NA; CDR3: CASRKGLDNSPLHF; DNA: TGTGCCAGCAGGAAAGGTTTGGATAATTCACCCCTCCACTTT
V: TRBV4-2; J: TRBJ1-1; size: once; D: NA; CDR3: CASSQDLLRVVNTEAFF; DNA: TGTGCCAGCAGCCAAGACCTGTTGAGGGTCGTTAACACTGAAGCTTTCTTT
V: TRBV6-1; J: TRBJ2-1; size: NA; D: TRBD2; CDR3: CASQLAGRHNEQFF; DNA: TGTGCCAGCCAGCTAGCGGGAAGACACAATGAGCAGTTCTTC
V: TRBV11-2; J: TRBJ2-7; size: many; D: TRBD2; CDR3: CASSLVGAGVDEQYF; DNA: TGTGCCAGCAGCTTAGTCGGAGCGGGAGTCGACGAGCAGTACTTC
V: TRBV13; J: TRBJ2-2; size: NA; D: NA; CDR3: CASSLRGTGELFF; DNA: TGTGCCAGCAGCTTACGGGGCACCGGGGAGCTGTTTTTT
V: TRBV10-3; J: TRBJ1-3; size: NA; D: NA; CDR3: CAISESGRTSGNTIYF; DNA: TGTGCCATCAGTGAGTCGGGACGAACCTCTGGAAACACCATATATTTT
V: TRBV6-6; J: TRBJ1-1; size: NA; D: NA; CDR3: CASSPTGSAAFF; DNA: TGTGCCAGCAGCCCAACAGGGTCTGCTGCTTTCTTT
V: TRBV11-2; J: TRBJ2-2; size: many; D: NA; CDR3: CASSLDGETTNTGELFF; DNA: TGTGCCAGCAGCTTAGATGGAGAGACAACGAACACCGGGGAGCTGTTTTTT
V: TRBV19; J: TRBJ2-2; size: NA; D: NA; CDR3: CASSIGRSTGELFF; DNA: TGTGCCAGTAGTATAGGCAGGTCCACCGGGGAGCTGTTTTTT
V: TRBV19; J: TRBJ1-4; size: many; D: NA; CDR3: CASREGGNEKLFF; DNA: TGTGCCAGTAGGGAGGGAGGTAATGAAAAACTGTTTTTT
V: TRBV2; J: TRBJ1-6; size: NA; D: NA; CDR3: CASRRDQGTSPLHF; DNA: TGTGCCAGCAGGAGGGACCAAGGGACTTCACCCCTCCACTTT
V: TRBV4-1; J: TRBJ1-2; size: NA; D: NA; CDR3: CASSQDLGRGYTF; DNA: TGCGCCAGCAGCCAAGATCTTGGGAGGGGCTACACCTTC
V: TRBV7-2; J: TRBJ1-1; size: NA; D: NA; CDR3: CASSSEPRANTEAFF; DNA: TGTGCCAGCAGCTCGGAACCCAGGGCGAACACTGAAGCTTTCTTT
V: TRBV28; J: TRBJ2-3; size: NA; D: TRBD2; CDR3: CASTSVAGGTDTQYF; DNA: TGTGCCAGCACCTCTGTAGCGGGGGGCACAGATACGCAGTATTTT
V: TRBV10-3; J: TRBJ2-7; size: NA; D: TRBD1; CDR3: CAISGGGDRRSSYEQYF; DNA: TGTGCCATCAGTGGAGGTGGGGACAGGAGAAGCTCCTACGAGCAGTACTTC
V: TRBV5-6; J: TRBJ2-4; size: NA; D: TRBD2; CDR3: CASSLGRAGDGRDIQYF; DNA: TGTGCCAGCAGCTTGGGTAGGGCAGGCGATGGGAGGGACATTCAGTACTTC
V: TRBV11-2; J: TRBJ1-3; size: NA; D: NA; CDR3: CASTWTLSSGNTIYF; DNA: TGTGCCAGCACCTGGACCCTCTCCTCTGGAAACACCATATATTTT
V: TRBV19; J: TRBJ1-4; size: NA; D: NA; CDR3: CASSRQAGTNEKLFF; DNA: TGTGCCAGTAGCCGACAGGCCGGGACTAATGAAAAACTGTTTTTT
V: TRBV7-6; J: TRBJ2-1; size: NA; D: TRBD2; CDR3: CASSLALSGLAGGHNEQFF; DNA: TGTGCCAGCAGCTTAGCGTTGTCCGGACTAGCGGGAGGACACAATGAGCAGTTCTTC
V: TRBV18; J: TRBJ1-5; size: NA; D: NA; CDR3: CASATGLLGNQPQHF; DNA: TGTGCCAGCGCTACAGGGCTCCTAGGCAATCAGCCCCAGCATTTT
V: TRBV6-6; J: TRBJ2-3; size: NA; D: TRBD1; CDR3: CASSPGQSTDTQYF; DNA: TGTGCCAGCAGTCCGGGACAGTCCACAGATACGCAGTATTTT
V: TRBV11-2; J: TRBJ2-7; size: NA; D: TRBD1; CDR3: CASSLVRGQGVHEQYF; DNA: TGTGCCAGCAGCTTAGTAAGGGGACAGGGTGTCCACGAGCAGTACTTC
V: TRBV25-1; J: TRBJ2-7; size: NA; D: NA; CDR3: CASTQWDSYEQYF; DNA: TGTGCCAGCACCCAATGGGACTCCTACGAGCAGTACTTC
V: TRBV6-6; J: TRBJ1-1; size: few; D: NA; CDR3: CASSPGRTKAFF; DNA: TGTGCCAGCTCCCCGGGGCGGACTAAAGCTTTCTTT
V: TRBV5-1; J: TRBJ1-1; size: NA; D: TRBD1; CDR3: CASSTGQGEGTEAFF; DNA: TGCGCCAGCAGCACCGGACAGGGTGAGGGCACTGAAGCTTTCTTT
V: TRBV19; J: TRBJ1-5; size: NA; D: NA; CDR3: CASTRGRSYSNQPQHF; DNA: TGTGCCAGTACCCGGGGCAGGAGCTATAGCAATCAGCCCCAGCATTTT
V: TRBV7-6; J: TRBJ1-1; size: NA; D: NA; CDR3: CASSLGGTNTEAFF; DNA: TGTGCCAGCAGCTTAGGAGGGACGAACACTGAAGCTTTCTTT
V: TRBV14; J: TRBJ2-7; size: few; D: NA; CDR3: CASSQLGAGEQYF; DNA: TGTGCCAGCAGCCAACTGGGTGCTGGCGAGCAGTACTTC
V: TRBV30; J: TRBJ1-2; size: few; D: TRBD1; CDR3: CAWSALGQGGYGYTF; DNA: TGTGCCTGGAGTGCCCTAGGACAGGGAGGGTATGGCTACACCTTC
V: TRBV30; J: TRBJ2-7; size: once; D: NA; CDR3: CAWAPRRFEQYF; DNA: TGTGCCTGGGCCCCAAGGAGGTTCGAGCAGTACTTC
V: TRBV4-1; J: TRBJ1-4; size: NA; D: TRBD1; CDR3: CASSPPRGQGDEKLFF; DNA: TGCGCCAGCAGCCCCCCCCGAGGGCAGGGGGATGAAAAACTGTTTTTT
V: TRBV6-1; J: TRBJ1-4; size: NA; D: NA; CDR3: CASSGGLNEKLFF; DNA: TGTGCCAGCAGTGGGGGACTTAATGAAAAACTGTTTTTT
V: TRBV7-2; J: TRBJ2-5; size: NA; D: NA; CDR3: CASSLATLRETQYF; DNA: TGTGCCAGCAGCTTAGCTACTTTAAGAGAGACCCAGTACTTC
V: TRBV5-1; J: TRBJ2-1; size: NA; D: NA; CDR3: CASSQGHADEQFF; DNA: TGCGCCAGCAGCCAAGGACATGCGGATGAGCAGTTCTTC
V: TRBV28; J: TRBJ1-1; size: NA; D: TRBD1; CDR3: CASRTGTTEAFF; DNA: TGTGCCAGCAGGACAGGGACCACTGAAGCTTTCTTT
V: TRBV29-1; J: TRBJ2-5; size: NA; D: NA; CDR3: CSVAKTGGETQYF; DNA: TGCAGCGTCGCTAAAACCGGAGGGGAGACCCAGTACTTC
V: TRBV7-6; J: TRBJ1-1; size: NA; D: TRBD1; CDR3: CASSSLSDRAAEAFF; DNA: TGTGCCAGCAGCTCACTCTCGGACAGGGCGGCTGAAGCTTTCTTT
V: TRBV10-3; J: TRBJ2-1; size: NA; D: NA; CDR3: CATQGLDEQFF; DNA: TGTGCCACCCAAGGGTTGGATGAGCAGTTCTTC
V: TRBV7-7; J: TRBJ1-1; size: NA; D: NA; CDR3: CASSPQPNTEAFF; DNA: TGTGCCAGCAGCCCGCAACCGAACACTGAAGCTTTCTTT
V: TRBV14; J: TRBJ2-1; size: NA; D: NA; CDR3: CASSQTDSGQFF; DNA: TGTGCCAGCAGCCAGACGGACTCCGGTCAGTTCTTC
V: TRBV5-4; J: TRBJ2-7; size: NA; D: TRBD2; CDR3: CASSLGGGAGVDEQYF; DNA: TGTGCCAGCAGCCTGGGCGGAGGGGCGGGAGTGGACGAGCAGTACTTC
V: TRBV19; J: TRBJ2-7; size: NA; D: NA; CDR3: CASNGANSYEQYF; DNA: TGTGCCAGTAACGGGGCTAACTCCTACGAGCAGTACTTC
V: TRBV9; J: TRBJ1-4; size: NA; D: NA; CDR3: CASSVGPNEKLFF; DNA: TGTGCCAGCAGCGTAGGTCCGAATGAAAAACTGTTTTTT
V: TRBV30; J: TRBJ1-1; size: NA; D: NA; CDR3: CAWSVVLMRTEAFF; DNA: TGTGCCTGGAGTGTAGTTTTAATGCGGACTGAAGCTTTCTTT
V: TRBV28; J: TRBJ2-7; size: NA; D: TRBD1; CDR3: CASSAGQGFYEQYF; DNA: TGTGCCAGCAGTGCGGGACAGGGCTTCTACGAGCAGTACTTC
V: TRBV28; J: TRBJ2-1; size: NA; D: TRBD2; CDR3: CASSSYGGLTYNEQFF; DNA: TGTGCCAGCAGCTCCTACGGGGGACTAACTTACAATGAGCAGTTCTTC
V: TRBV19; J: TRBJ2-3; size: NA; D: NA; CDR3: CASSIDTQYVDTQYF; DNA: TGTGCCAGTAGTATAGACACGCAGTACGTGGATACGCAGTATTTT
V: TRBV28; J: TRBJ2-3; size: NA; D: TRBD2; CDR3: CASSPGTSGRALGTDTQYF; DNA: TGTGCCAGCAGTCCCGGGACTAGCGGGAGGGCCCTGGGCACAGATACGCAGTATTTT